One sample yielded the 19 T cell receptor beta chains listed below, sequenced in a study of shared clonotypes between healthy human individuals. Here immunoSEQ multiplex PCR was the method, and the copy in TCRdb shows in-frame clones only, minus some. Of about 110,000 clones listed, about 66% are singletons. The sample comprised memory CD8+ T cells sorted from blood. Noted subset: CD45RO+ cells pooled with CCR7-negative TemRA cells. The source is a woman aged 25 to 39 in good health.

Comment on this clone: One end of the junction fails to match germline, which may point to a read error. V and J are TRBV9 and TRBJ2-3; 8 bases line up with TRBD2. From germline, CDR1 is SGDLS and CDR2 YYNGEE. The CDR3 is made up of 16 amino acids. The CDR3 loop reads CAGSGGLAPFRDTQYF. The CDR3 nucleotides are TGTGCCGGCAGCGGAGGACTAGCCCCTTTTAGAGATACGCAGTATTTT.

This chain joins TRBV7-9 and TRBJ1-2, with D possibly being TRBD1 (6 bases). V was trimmed by 5 bases and J by 2 bases, leaving 9 bases between them. The CDR3 sequence is 13 residues long. Germline CDR1 SEHNR, CDR2 FQNEAQ (reference sequence). CDR3 bases: TGTGCCAGCAGCCCCCAGGGGAACTATGGCTACACCTTC. The encoded protein is CASSPQGNYGYTF.

J is TRBJ1-1 and V is TRBV9; perhaps TRBD1 as D (5 bases). The CDR3 contains 12 residues. The V end lost 4 bases, the J end lost 3 bases, and 7 bases lay between the germline ends. CDR1 is SGDLS, CDR2 YYNGEE, per germline. CDR3 sequence (DNA): TGTGCCAGCAGCTCAGGGTACACTGAAGCTTTCTTT. Amino acids: CASSSGYTEAFF.

The chain recombines TRBV18 with TRBJ1-2; D gene uncertain. Germline-derived CDR1 and CDR2 are KGHSH and LQKENI. Between the trimmed V and J ends, which lost 3 bases and 3 bases, there was a span of 11 bases. CDR3 length: 14 amino acids. CDR3 sequence reads: CASSPSTGDYGYTF. CDR3 nucleotide sequence: TGTGCCAGCTCACCTTCTACCGGAGACTATGGCTACACCTTC.

This chain joins TRBV2 and TRBJ2-7; D is possibly TRBD1 or TRBD2 (5 bases each). The CDR3 loop spans 14 amino acids. Germline V gives CDR1 SNHLY, CDR2 FYNNEI. Trimming cost V 4 bases and J 2 bases, with 12 bases left between them. CDR3 DNA: TGTGCCAGCAGTGCGTCTGGGGGTCCCTACGAGCAGTACTTC. Translation gives CASSASGGPYEQYF.

This clone was detected once. V usage is TRBV11-2 and J usage is TRBJ2-1; TRBD1 is a possible D gene (6 bases). Trimming left V 8 bases short and J 8 bases short, with 22 bases between. CDR3 length: 15 amino acids. Germline assignment: CDR1 SGHAT and CDR2 FQNNGV. CDR3 DNA: TGTGCCAGCTCGGCTGGGACACTGGTCCTCCATGAGCAGTTCTTC. Translated: CASSAGTLVLHEQFF.

The chain is built from TRBV6-1 and TRBJ1-1; the D is unclear. The V gene lost 6 bases and the J gene lost 1 base, with 6 bases spanning the gap. The CDR3 extends over 12 amino acids. Germline loops: CDR1 MNHNS, CDR2 SASEGT. The CDR3 region is CASSRQNTEAFF. The CDR3 DNA reads TGTGCCAGCAGCCGACAGAACACTGAAGCTTTCTTT.

This clone was detected a few times. The rearrangement uses TRBV7-9 and TRBJ1-1; D gene uncertain. V was trimmed by 0 bases and J by 4 bases, leaving 12 bases between them. This CDR3 spans 15 amino acids. Germline V lookup: CDR1 SEHNR, CDR2 FQNEAQ (reference sequence). The DNA of the CDR3 is TGTGCCAGCAGCTTAGCGTCTTTGGGTTCCACTGAAGCTTTCTTT. Translated, it gives CASSLASLGSTEAFF.

The V gene is TRBV6-5, the J gene TRBJ2-1; 7 bases agree with TRBD1. V dropped 5 bases and J dropped 7; count of bases not matched to a gene: 8. CDR1 and CDR2 from the germline V gene are MNHEY and SVGAGI. CDR3 length: 14 residues. In nucleotides, the CDR3 is TGTGCCAGCAGTATACAGGGGATGGGGAATGAGCAGTTCTTC. This codes for CASSIQGMGNEQFF.

The V and J genes are TRBV9 and TRBJ2-7; 15 bases are a match to TRBD2. With V trimmed by 4 bases and J by 2 bases, 10 bases remained unmatched. The germline CDR1 and CDR2 sequences are SGDLS and YYNGEE. The CDR3 length is 18 residues. CDR3 coding DNA: TGTGCCAGCAGCACTGGACTAGCGGGAGGGCCGTACACCTACGAGCAGTACTTC. As protein: CASSTGLAGGPYTYEQYF.

This sequence joins TRBV5-1 and TRBJ2-7; possible D gene TRBD2, 6 bases. In germline, CDR1 is SGHRS, CDR2 YFSETQ. CDR3 length equals 13 residues. The V and J ends lost 0 bases and 4 bases respectively, with 8 bases between them. The CDR3 sequence: CASSLVAAYEQYF. The CDR3 bases are TGCGCCAGCAGCTTGGTAGCGGCTTACGAGCAGTACTTC.

The genes are TRBV19 and TRBJ1-2, with D unresolved. The V end was cut by 3 bases, the J end by 8 bases, with 7 bases between. Germline CDR1 and CDR2: LNHDA and SQIVND (reference sequence). This CDR3 spans 11 amino acids. CDR3 nucleotides: TGTGCCAGTAGTATGAAGATAGGCTACACCTTC. Translation: CASSMKIGYTF.

This clone was detected only a few times. This sequence joins TRBV6-4 and TRBJ2-2, with 8 bases lining up with TRBD2. The CDR3 covers 16 residues. Germline V lookup: CDR1 MRHNA, CDR2 SNTAGT. V trimming: 0 bases; J trimming: 6 bases; junction bases outside the gene matches: 6. CDR3: CASSDSASGPPGELFF. As DNA, the CDR3 is TGTGCCAGCAGTGACTCGGCTAGCGGGCCCCCCGGGGAGCTGTTTTTT.

This clone was seen repeatedly, ten times or more. The rearrangement links TRBV25-1 to TRBJ1-1; D is undetermined. Trimming shortened V by 6 bases and J by 3 bases, and 11 bases separated the two germline ends. Per the germline V gene, CDR1 is MGHDK and CDR2 is SYGVNS. The CDR3 has 13 residues. CDR3 region: CASRLLGDTEAFF. The CDR3, as DNA: TGTGCCAGCAGGCTACTCGGGGACACTGAAGCTTTCTTT.

This chain connects TRBV6-5 to TRBJ1-2; 7 bases align to TRBD1. Germline V lookup: CDR1 MNHEY, CDR2 SVGAGI. The CDR3 covers 14 residues. Trimming cost V 6 bases and J 4 bases; bases outside gene matches: 8. The CDR3, as DNA: TGTGCCAGCAGACAGGGGCCCAACTCCTATGGCTACACCTTC. It codes for CASRQGPNSYGYTF.

J is TRBJ2-7 and V is TRBV5-6; unclear D gene. The V end was cut by 3 bases, the J end by 0 bases, with 4 bases between. This CDR3 has 12 amino acids. CDR1 is SGHDT, CDR2 YYEEEE, per germline. CDR3 loop: CASSWGSYEQYF. CDR3 nucleotide sequence: TGTGCCAGCAGCTGGGGCTCCTACGAGCAGTACTTC. The whole variable domain, filled in from reference TRBV5-6 and TRBJ2-7, reads DAGVTQSPTHLIKTRGQQVTLRCSPKSGHDTVSWYQQALGQGPQFIFQYYEEEERQRGNFPDRFSGHQFPNYSSELNVNALLLGDSALYLCASSWGSYEQYFGPGTRLTVT.

This rearrangement joins TRBV5-4 to TRBJ1-1; TRBD1 might be the D (5 bases). Germline CDR1 reads SGHNT; CDR2 reads YYREEE (reference sequence). This CDR3 has 13 amino acids. Trimming removed 3 bases from V and 6 bases from J, with 12 bases in between. As DNA, the CDR3 is TGTGCCAGCAGCTGGGGCAGAGACTCTGAAGCTTTCTTT. Translation: CASSWGRDSEAFF.

This clone has a single count. The rearrangement links TRBV5-6 to TRBJ2-5; D not certain. V dropped 6 bases and J dropped 8 bases, with 17 bases sitting between them. Looked up from germline, CDR1 is SGHDT and CDR2 is YYEEEE. The CDR3 consists of 13 residues. The CDR3 here is CASTFLGVATQYF. For the CDR3, the DNA is TGTGCCAGCACCTTCCTTGGGGTCGCAACCCAGTACTTC.

In this sample, this clone turned up once. This chain joins TRBV5-6 and TRBJ1-4, with unresolved D. Germline CDR1 is SGHDT and CDR2 is YYEEEE. V was cut by 1 base and J by 3 bases, with 13 bases left in between. The CDR3 spans 16 residues. DNA for the CDR3: TGTGCCAGCAGCTTGACTGGAAGATACCCTAATGAAAAACTGTTTTTT. Translating it yields CASSLTGRYPNEKLFF.